This T cell receptor beta chain emerged from a study of T cells expressing NK-cell markers (TCRdb year 2020). As for the study more broadly: Three sorted T-cell subsets (CD3+CD56+NKG2C+, CD3+CD56+NKG2C- and CD3+CD56-NKG2C+) from fewer than 10 donors had their TCR beta-chain repertoires profiled. Among the eight sequenced donors, only one was HCMV-seronegative, while the other seven were HCMV-seropositive. The eight sequenced donors were randomly selected healthy volunteers, three men and five women. Libraries were sequenced as 2 x 150 bp reads on Illumina HiSeq 2000/2500, MiSeq or NextSeq.

Broader findings and caveats from the paper: In six donors, the dominant CD3+CD56+NKG2C+ clonotypes were found to rank among the top 10 CD8+ clonotypes and to make up roughly 1.0-8% of CD8+ T cells. Whether the expanded NKG2C-expressing T cell clones were specific for HCMV antigens was left unclear. Those dominant clonotypes were again the most abundant among CD3+CD56-NKG2C+ cells in a handful of donors, at about 28.3-60.1%.

HCMV-specific IgG was detected in serum with a commercial ELISA kit to determine HCMV serostatus. Peripheral blood mononuclear cells were isolated from blood by Ficoll density gradient centrifugation. Turning to this clonotype: This receptor's antigen is unknown.

According to the germline V gene, CDR1 reads KGHSH and CDR2 reads LQKENI. From the cysteine through the phenylalanine, the CDR3 covers 14 amino acids. DNA is not recorded here. Sequencing was carried out with an Illumina HiSeq 2000. TCR beta cDNA libraries were prepared using 5'RACE template switching, which introduced a universal primer site and unique molecular identifiers. cDNA synthesis was primed from the TCR beta constant segment and was followed by two successive PCR amplification steps. Processing in the source paper ran as follows. MIGEC handled demultiplexing of the reads and grouping by UMI, while MiTCR was used to assemble and quantify clonotypes. To exclude erroneous sequences, only TCR cDNA sequences supported by at least two reads were retained. Downstream repertoire analysis used the tcR package, and clonotypes were matched across fractions by CDR3 nucleotide sequence plus V segment. VDJmatch was used to annotate antigen specificity against VDJdb, with one amino acid substitution in CDR3 permitted. With the reads reprocessed by TCRdb, a single entry stands for each CDR3 protein sequence and no DNA is reported. What appears here as the V and J calls and clone size reflects TCRdb's work, not the paper's. The sample table includes 200,000 to 300,000 distinct CDR3 sequences. The ten largest clonotypes hold around 0.42% of the sample.

This receptor was identified in a man in his late teens or twenties in good health. Donor details come from another sample of the same person, matched by shared clones. Sequencing was carried out using blood T cells: a sorted CD56 or NKG2C T cell subset, CD4+ or CD8+ T cells, or bulk PBMC T cells (not recorded which). The sequence links TRBV18 to TRBJ1-1. The CDR3 reads CASSLGEGNTEAFF.